This TCR beta chain was recovered during a study of T cells after yellow fever vaccination. Background on the study: Fractions of low cell number were prepared using SMART-Seq v4 Ultra Low Input.

TCRdb reanalysed the 5' RACE reads using MiXCR and keeps one entry per CDR3 protein. Here the sample spans around 200,000 distinct CDR3 sequences, 8% to 13% being singletons. On this clonotype: The antigen is not known.

Overall study results and limits: It was a weaker secondary response, yet one that peaked faster, at day 5 versus 15. Booster samples showed a return of most primary-vaccination clones (roughly 96% CD4, 85% to 90% CD8). A small proportion of clonotypes was detected in both the CD4 and CD8 compartments.

Germline V gene data show CDR1 as SGHRS and CDR2 as YFSETQ. V lost 4 bases and J 2 bases, leaving 15 bases between the germline ends. The CDR3 loop spans 15 amino acids. The receptor's source is a man between 18 and 35 years old who received the YFV17D yellow fever vaccine. This chain connects TRBV5-1 to TRBJ2-5, with TRBD2 as a possible D gene (5 bases). This material consisted of CD8+ T cells sorted from PBMCs, taken 15 days after the yellow fever booster vaccination. CDR3 region: CASSALGDLQETQYF. CDR3 bases: TGCGCCAGCAGCGCCCTCGGGGATCTGCAAGAGACCCAGTACTTC.